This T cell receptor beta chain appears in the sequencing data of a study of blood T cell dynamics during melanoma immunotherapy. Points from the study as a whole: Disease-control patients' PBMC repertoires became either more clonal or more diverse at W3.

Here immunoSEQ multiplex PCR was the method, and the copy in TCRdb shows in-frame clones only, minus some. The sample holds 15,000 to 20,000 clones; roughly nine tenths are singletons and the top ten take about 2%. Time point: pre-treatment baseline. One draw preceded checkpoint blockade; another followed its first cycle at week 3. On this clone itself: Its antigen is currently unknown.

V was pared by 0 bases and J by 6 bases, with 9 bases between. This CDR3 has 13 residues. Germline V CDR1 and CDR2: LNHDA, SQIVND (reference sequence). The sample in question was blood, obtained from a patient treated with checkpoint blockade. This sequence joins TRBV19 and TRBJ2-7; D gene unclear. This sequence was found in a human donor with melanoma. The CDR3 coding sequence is TGTGCCAGTAGTATAGATCTTGGGGTCGAGCAGTACTTC. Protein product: CASSIDLGVEQYF.